This entry lists 28 T cell receptor beta chains sequenced from one sample in a study of blood T cell repertoires in COVID-19. Libraries were prepared by immunoSEQ multiplex PCR; TCRdb keeps only in-frame clonotypes and omits some of them. The table shows under 300,000 clones, with over 80% occurring only once. The sequencing input was peripheral blood. The receptors stem from a human donor in a cohort sampled during active COVID-19.

The gene calls are TRBV25-1 and TRBJ2-3, with a tentative D call TRBD2 (7 bases). The V gene lost 4 bases and the J gene lost 2 bases, with 10 bases spanning the gap. From germline, CDR1 is MGHDK and CDR2 SYGVNS. The CDR3 is 14 amino acids. The CDR3 here is CASSARGATDTQYF. Written as DNA, the CDR3 is TGTGCCAGCAGTGCCCGGGGGGCCACAGATACGCAGTATTTT.

V is TRBV6-5 and J is TRBJ1-2; 9 bases are a match to TRBD1. V lost 6 bases to trimming and J lost 8 bases; unmatched junction nucleotides: 7. Germline V gene data show CDR1 as MNHEY and CDR2 as SVGAGI. The CDR3 is 13 amino acids. The CDR3 DNA follows: TGTGCCAGCAGCCTCGGACAGGGGCACGGCTACACCTTC. This codes for CASSLGQGHGYTF.

This rearrangement joins TRBV18 to TRBJ1-5; a weak D match, TRBD1 (6 bases). The CDR3 is 16 residues long. Germline-derived CDR1 and CDR2 are KGHSH and LQKENI. V lost 5 bases and J lost 0, with 14 bases in between. CDR3 sequence reads: CASSLSTGNSNQPQHF. The DNA of the CDR3 is TGTGCCAGCTCATTGTCGACAGGCAATAGCAATCAGCCCCAGCATTTT.

The chain employs TRBV14 and TRBJ2-5; perhaps TRBD2 as D (5 bases). CDR3 length: 15 amino acids. Trimming shortened V by 0 bases and J by 3 bases, and 11 bases separated the two germline ends. Germline CDR1 and CDR2: SGHDN and FVKESK. The CDR3 bases are TGTGCCAGCAGCCAAGATCTGATGCGGGAAGAGACCCAGTACTTC. This translates into CASSQDLMREETQYF.

The chain uses TRBV11-2 and TRBJ2-3; 8 positions match TRBD2. The V segment lost 5 bases and the J segment 5 bases; nucleotides outside the gene matches: 9. Germline CDR1 and CDR2: SGHAT and FQNNGV. CDR3 length equals 15 residues. The CDR3 region has the DNA TGTGCCAGCAGCCCTAACCGGGCGGGAGGAGATACGCAGTATTTT. This sequence encodes CASSPNRAGGDTQYF.

The V and J genes are TRBV19 and TRBJ1-2; TRBD1 matches at 10 bases. Trimming removed 2 bases from V and 6 bases from J; junction bases left unmatched: 6. This CDR3 region has 15 residues. The germline CDR1 and CDR2 sequences are LNHDA and SQIVND (reference sequence). The CDR3 region has the DNA TGTGCCAGTAGTATATCCCCCGGGACAGGGGATGGCTACACCTTC. Amino acids: CASSISPGTGDGYTF.

A few counts support this clone. The rearrangement links TRBV6-5 to TRBJ1-6; no definite D call. The ends were cut back, 7 bases at V and 1 base at J, with 8 bases in the middle. The CDR3 covers 14 residues. Germline-derived CDR1 and CDR2 are MNHEY and SVGAGI. The CDR3 DNA reads TGTGCCAGCACGCAGTCTTCCTATAATTCACCCCTCCACTTT. Its protein product is CASTQSSYNSPLHF.

The DNA for the CDR3 is TGTGCCAGCAGTTTGAGGCAGCCCCAGCATTTT. This translates into CASSLRQPQHF. The chain is built from TRBV6-5 and TRBJ1-5; the D is unclear. The ends were cut back, 4 bases at V and 7 bases at J, with 5 bases in the middle. The germline V gene has CDR1 MNHEY and CDR2 SVGAGI. This CDR3 has 11 residues.

This chain joins TRBV28 and TRBJ1-5; D is possibly TRBD1 (5 bases). Trimming took off 5 bases at V and 3 bases at J, with 8 bases between the two ends. The CDR3 contains 13 residues. Germline CDR1 reads MDHEN; CDR2 reads SYDVKM. The DNA of the CDR3 is TGTGCCAGCAGTGAGACAGTCAATCAGCCCCAGCATTTT. This sequence encodes CASSETVNQPQHF.

The rearrangement uses TRBV29-1 and TRBJ1-1; unclear D gene. This CDR3 has 14 amino acids. The germline V gene has CDR1 SQVTM and CDR2 ANQGSEA. Trimming shortened V by 6 bases and J by 0 bases, and 14 bases separated the two germline ends. The CDR3 coding sequence is TGCAGCGTCGATGGTGCAGGATTGAACACTGAAGCTTTCTTT. Translated: CSVDGAGLNTEAFF.

The chain couples TRBV5-6 to TRBJ1-2; possibly TRBD1 for D (5 bases). Per germline, CDR1 SGHDT and CDR2 YYEEEE. V dropped 4 bases and J dropped 3 bases, with 13 bases sitting between them. The length of the CDR3 is 14 residues. CDR3 region: CASSGSGGYYGYTF. CDR3 nucleotides: TGTGCCAGCAGCGGGTCCGGGGGGTACTATGGCTACACCTTC.

The V and J genes are TRBV28 and TRBJ2-1, with TRBD1 identical over 8 bases. The CDR3 spans 14 residues. Germline CDR1 and CDR2: MDHEN and SYDVKM. The V gene end was trimmed by 5 bases and the J gene end by 9 bases; junction bases not matched to a gene: 9. This chain's CDR3 is CASSPGQAPGEQFF. CDR3 nucleotides: TGTGCCAGCAGTCCGGGACAGGCGCCTGGTGAGCAGTTCTTC.

The V call is TRBV15, the J call TRBJ2-1; maybe TRBD1 (5 bases). V gave up 0 bases and J gave up 2 bases, with 11 bases separating them. Per the germline V gene, CDR1 is LNHNV and CDR2 is YYDKDF (reference sequence). The CDR3 is 16 amino acids. CDR3 in amino acids: CATSRDTAGTYNEQFF. The CDR3 coding sequence is TGTGCCACCAGCAGAGATACAGCAGGGACCTACAATGAGCAGTTCTTC.

This rearrangement joins TRBV9 to TRBJ1-3; 7 bases are a match to TRBD1. Losses at the gene ends were 4 bases for V and 3 bases for J; bases not matched to a gene: 7. Germline values: CDR1 SGDLS, CDR2 YYNGEE. The CDR3 contains 15 residues. CDR3 sequence (DNA): TGTGCCAGCAGCCAAGTAGGGGGCGGTGGAAACACCATATATTTT. Protein: CASSQVGGGGNTIYF.

The rearrangement joins TRBV19 to TRBJ2-1, with 10 bases lining up with TRBD1. CDR3 length: 15 amino acids. Germline V gene lookup returns CDR1 LNHDA and CDR2 SQIVND (reference sequence). The J segment lost 10 bases and the V segment lost 3 bases, leaving 9 bases of the junction unmatched. CDR3 amino acids: CASSITGTGVREQFF. CDR3 DNA sequence: TGTGCCAGTAGTATCACCGGGACAGGGGTTCGGGAGCAGTTCTTC.

For this clone: This sample also contains other DNA sequences that code for the same CDR3. The chain has TRBV28 and TRBJ2-7, with a weak D call TRBD2 (7 bases). Germline V lookup: CDR1 MDHEN, CDR2 SYDVKM. This CDR3 is 14 amino acids long. Trimming shortened V by 2 bases and J by 2 bases, and 10 bases separated the two germline ends. Here the CDR3 DNA reads TGTGCCAGCAGTTTAGGGGGGGGCACCTACGAGCAGTACTTC. Its translation: CASSLGGGTYEQYF.

J is TRBJ2-2 and V is TRBV11-3, with 10 positions matching TRBD1. CDR1 and CDR2 from the germline V gene are SGHNT and YENEEA. Losses at the gene ends were 0 bases for V and 0 bases for J; bases not matched to a gene: 4. This CDR3 region has 18 residues. The CDR3, as DNA: TGTGCCAGCAGCTTAGATGACAGGGGGCTGTCGAACACCGGGGAGCTGTTTTTT. Residues: CASSLDDRGLSNTGELFF.

In the case of this clone: This specimen includes other DNA sequences encoding the same CDR3. J is TRBJ1-5 and V is TRBV6-5, with 11 positions matching TRBD1. Per the germline V gene, CDR1 is MNHEY and CDR2 is SVGAGI. The junction had 2 bases not matched to a gene; V was cut back by 5 bases and J by 2 bases. The CDR3 consists of 15 residues. DNA for the CDR3: TGTGCCAGCAGTCGGGACAGGGGGGGCAATCAGCCCCAGCATTTT. Amino acids: CASSRDRGGNQPQHF.

This clone appeared once. The CDR3 DNA follows: TGTGCCAGCAGCCAAGATCGGTGGGCAGGGTCCTATGGCTACACCTTC. Amino acids: CASSQDRWAGSYGYTF. V usage is TRBV3-1 (or the pseudogene TRBV3-2) and J usage is TRBJ1-2; tentative D call: TRBD1 (5 bases). The ends were cut back, 0 bases at V and 4 bases at J, with 15 bases in the middle. Germline V lookup: CDR1 LGHDT, CDR2 YNNKEL (reference sequence). CDR3 size: 16 residues.

V and J are TRBV6-5 and TRBJ2-6, with TRBD1 identical over 7 bases. The germline V gene encodes CDR1 MNHEY and CDR2 SVGAGI. The CDR3 is 15 amino acids. J lost 4 bases, V lost 7 bases, and 7 bases had no gene match. In DNA form, the CDR3 reads TGTGCCAGCATCTCAAAGGGGGCCGGGGCCAACGTCCTGACTTTC. This codes for CASISKGAGANVLTF.

This clone was counted a few times. V usage is TRBV5-4 and J usage is TRBJ2-3; a possible D gene is TRBD1 (5 bases). The germline CDR1 and CDR2 sequences are SGHNT and YYREEE (reference sequence). The CDR3 extends over 14 amino acids. V was cut by 2 bases and J by 1 base, with 8 bases left in between. The CDR3 nucleotides are TGTGCCAGCAGCTTCACGACAGGCACAGATACGCAGTATTTT. It is translated as CASSFTTGTDTQYF.

The V call is TRBV18, the J call TRBJ2-7; TRBD2 agrees at 11 bases. The CDR3 consists of 14 residues. The J segment lost 7 bases and the V segment lost 3 bases, leaving 5 bases of the junction unmatched. Germline lookup yields CDR1 KGHSH and CDR2 LQKENI. CDR3 in amino acids: CASSPGLAVREQYF. In DNA, the CDR3 is TGTGCCAGCTCACCGGGACTAGCGGTACGAGAGCAGTACTTC.

This clone was seen a single time. The rearrangement joins TRBV24-1 to TRBJ2-1; 10 bases align to TRBD2. The CDR3 is 15 residues long. Germline CDR1 KGHDR, CDR2 SFDVKD. The J segment lost 8 bases and the V segment lost 2 bases, leaving 5 bases of the junction unmatched. The CDR3 protein is CATSDSRTSGDEQFF. CDR3 sequence (DNA): TGTGCCACCAGTGATTCCCGGACTAGCGGCGATGAGCAGTTCTTC.

Note on this clone: Other DNA sequences in this specimen translate into the identical CDR3. V and J are TRBV5-1 and TRBJ2-7; TRBD2 agrees at 9 bases. This CDR3 is 15 amino acids long. The trim removed 2 bases at V and 0 bases at J, leaving 3 bases unmatched. CDR1 is SGHRS, CDR2 YFSETQ, per germline. As DNA, the CDR3 is TGCGCCAGCAGCTTTAGCGGGGGAAGCTCCTACGAGCAGTACTTC. Translation: CASSFSGGSSYEQYF.

The gene calls are TRBV19 and TRBJ1-5; D call uncertain. This CDR3 has 17 amino acids. Trimming shortened V by 3 bases and J by 6 bases, and 21 bases separated the two germline ends. The germline V gene encodes CDR1 LNHDA and CDR2 SQIVND (reference sequence). CDR3 residues: CASSIPISPGVRQPQHF. CDR3 nucleotides: TGTGCCAGTAGTATCCCCATCAGCCCGGGAGTTCGTCAGCCCCAGCATTTT.

The chain combines TRBV6-5 with TRBJ1-1; D remains ambiguous. The CDR3 is 14 amino acids. Germline CDR1 reads MNHEY; CDR2 reads SVGAGI. Trimming removed 2 bases at V and 0 bases at J, with 7 bases between. CDR3 amino acids: CASSYGRMNTEAFF. In nucleotides, the CDR3 is TGTGCCAGCAGTTACGGGAGGATGAACACTGAAGCTTTCTTT.

Notes on this clone: Other DNA sequences in the sample encode the same CDR3. CDR3 in DNA: TGTGCCAGCAGTTACAGCCGGGAGGGCTCCTACGAGCAGTACTTC. Translated, it gives CASSYSREGSYEQYF. The chain combines TRBV6-5 with TRBJ2-7; 8 positions agree with TRBD2. The V gene's germline CDR1 is MNHEY and CDR2 SVGAGI. V trimming: 2 bases; J trimming: 0 bases; junction bases outside the gene matches: 3. The CDR3 has 15 residues.

This rearrangement joins TRBV28 to TRBJ1-1; D gene unclear. Germline lookup yields CDR1 MDHEN and CDR2 SYDVKM. V was clipped by 6 bases and J by 11 bases, with 22 bases between them. This CDR3 contains 14 residues. The CDR3 loop reads CASSAALNGATAFF. CDR3 bases: TGTGCCAGCAGCGCGGCTCTCAACGGAGCCACGGCTTTCTTT.